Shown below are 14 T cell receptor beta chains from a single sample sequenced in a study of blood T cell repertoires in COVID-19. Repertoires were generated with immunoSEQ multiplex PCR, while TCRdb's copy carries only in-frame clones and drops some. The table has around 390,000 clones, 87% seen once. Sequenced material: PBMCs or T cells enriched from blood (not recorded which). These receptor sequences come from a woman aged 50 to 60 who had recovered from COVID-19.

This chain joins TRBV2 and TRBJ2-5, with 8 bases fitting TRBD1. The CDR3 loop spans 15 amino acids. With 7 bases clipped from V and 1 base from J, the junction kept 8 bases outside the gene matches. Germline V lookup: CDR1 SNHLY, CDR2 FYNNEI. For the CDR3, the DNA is TGTGCCAGCAACATTGACAGGGGATTCCAAGAGACCCAGTACTTC. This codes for CASNIDRGFQETQYF.

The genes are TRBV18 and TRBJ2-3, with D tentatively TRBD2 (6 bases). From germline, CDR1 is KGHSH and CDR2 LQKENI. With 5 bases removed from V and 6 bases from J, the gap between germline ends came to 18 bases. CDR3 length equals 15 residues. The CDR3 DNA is TGTGCCAGCTCATCGCGGGGATTGCTATCGGATACGCAGTATTTT. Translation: CASSSRGLLSDTQYF.

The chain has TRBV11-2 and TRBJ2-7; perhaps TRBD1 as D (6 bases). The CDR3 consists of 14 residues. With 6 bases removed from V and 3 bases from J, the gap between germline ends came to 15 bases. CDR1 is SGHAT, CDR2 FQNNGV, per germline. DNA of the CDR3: TGTGCCAGCAGACCCCCAGGGGCAAACTACGAGCAGTACTTC. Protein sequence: CASRPPGANYEQYF.

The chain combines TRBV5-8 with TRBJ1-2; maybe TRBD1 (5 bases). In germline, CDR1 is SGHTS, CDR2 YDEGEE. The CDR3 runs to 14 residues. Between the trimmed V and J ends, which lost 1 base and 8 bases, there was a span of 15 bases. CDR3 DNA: TGTGCCAGCAGCTTGAGTTTGGGGGGTTTGGGCTACACCTTC. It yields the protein CASSLSLGGLGYTF.

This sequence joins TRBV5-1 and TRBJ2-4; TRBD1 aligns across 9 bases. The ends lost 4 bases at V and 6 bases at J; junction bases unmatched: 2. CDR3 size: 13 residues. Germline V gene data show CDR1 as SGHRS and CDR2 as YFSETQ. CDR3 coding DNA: TGCGCCAGCAGCGCGGGACAGGGAAACATTCAGTACTTC. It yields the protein CASSAGQGNIQYF.

As DNA, the CDR3 is TGTGCCAGTAGTAAATCTGGCGGGGGGATGAGCTCCTACGAGCAGTACTTC. Translated: CASSKSGGGMSSYEQYF. This chain links TRBV19 with TRBJ2-7; 8 positions match TRBD2. This CDR3 contains 17 residues. Trimming cost V 4 bases and J 0 bases; bases outside gene matches: 11. The V gene's germline CDR1 is LNHDA and CDR2 SQIVND (reference sequence).

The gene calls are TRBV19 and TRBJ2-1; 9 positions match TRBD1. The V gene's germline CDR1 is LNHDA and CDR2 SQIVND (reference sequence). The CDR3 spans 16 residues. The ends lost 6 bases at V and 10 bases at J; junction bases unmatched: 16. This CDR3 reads CASRRGQGRLRGEQFF. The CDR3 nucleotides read TGTGCCAGTAGACGCGGACAGGGGCGATTGAGGGGGGAGCAGTTCTTC.

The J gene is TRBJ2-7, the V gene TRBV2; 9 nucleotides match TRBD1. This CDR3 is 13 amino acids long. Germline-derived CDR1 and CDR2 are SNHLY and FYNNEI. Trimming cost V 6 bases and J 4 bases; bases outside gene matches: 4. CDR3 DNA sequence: TGTGCCAGCAGAATGACAGGGGGGTACGAGCAGTACTTC. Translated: CASRMTGGYEQYF.

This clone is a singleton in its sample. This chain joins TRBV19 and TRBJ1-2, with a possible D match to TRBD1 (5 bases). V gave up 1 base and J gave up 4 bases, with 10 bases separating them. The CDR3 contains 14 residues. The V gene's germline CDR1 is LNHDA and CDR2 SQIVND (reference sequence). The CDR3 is CASSIGQGGYGYTF. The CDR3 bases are TGTGCCAGTAGTATAGGCCAGGGCGGCTATGGCTACACCTTC.

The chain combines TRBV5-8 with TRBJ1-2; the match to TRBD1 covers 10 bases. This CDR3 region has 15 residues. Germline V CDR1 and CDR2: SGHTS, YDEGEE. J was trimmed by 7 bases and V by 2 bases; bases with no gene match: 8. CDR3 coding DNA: TGTGCCAGCAGCTTTACCCGTCGACAGGGGGCTGGCTACACCTTC. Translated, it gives CASSFTRRQGAGYTF.

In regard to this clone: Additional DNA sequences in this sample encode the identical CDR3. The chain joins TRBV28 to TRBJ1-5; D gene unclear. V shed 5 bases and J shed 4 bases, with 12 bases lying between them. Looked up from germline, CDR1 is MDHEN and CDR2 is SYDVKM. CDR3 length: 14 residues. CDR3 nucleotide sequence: TGTGCCAGCAGTCTTTCGGGCGGGAATCAGCCCCAGCATTTT. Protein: CASSLSGGNQPQHF. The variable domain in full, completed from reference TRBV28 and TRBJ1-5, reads DVKVTQSSRYLVKRTGEKVFLECVQDMDHENMFWYRQDPGLGLRLIYFSYDVKMKEKGDIPEGYSVSREKKERFSLILESASTNQTSMYLCASSLSGGNQPQHFGDGTRLSIL.

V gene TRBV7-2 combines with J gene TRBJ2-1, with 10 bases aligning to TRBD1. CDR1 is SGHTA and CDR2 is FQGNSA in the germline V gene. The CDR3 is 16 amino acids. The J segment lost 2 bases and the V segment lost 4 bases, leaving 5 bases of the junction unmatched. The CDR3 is CASSSRDRGPYNEQFF. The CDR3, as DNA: TGTGCCAGCAGCTCACGGGACAGGGGACCCTACAATGAGCAGTTCTTC.

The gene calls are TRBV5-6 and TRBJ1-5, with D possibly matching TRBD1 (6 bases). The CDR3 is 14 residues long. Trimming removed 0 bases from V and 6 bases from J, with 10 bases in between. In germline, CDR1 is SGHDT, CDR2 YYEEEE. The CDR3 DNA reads TGTGCCAGCAGCTTGGGGACAGTCAGTCAGCCCCAGCATTTT. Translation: CASSLGTVSQPQHF. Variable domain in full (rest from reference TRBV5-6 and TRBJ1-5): DAGVTQSPTHLIKTRGQQVTLRCSPKSGHDTVSWYQQALGQGPQFIFQYYEEEERQRGNFPDRFSGHQFPNYSSELNVNALLLGDSALYLCASSLGTVSQPQHFGDGTRLSIL.

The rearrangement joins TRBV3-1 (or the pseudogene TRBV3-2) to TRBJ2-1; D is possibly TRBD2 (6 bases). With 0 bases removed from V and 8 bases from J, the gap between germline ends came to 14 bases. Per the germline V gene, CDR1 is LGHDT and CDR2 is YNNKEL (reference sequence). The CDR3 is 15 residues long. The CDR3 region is CASSQDLVRRDEQFF. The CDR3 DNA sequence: TGTGCCAGCAGCCAAGATCTAGTACGGAGGGATGAGCAGTTCTTC.